This T cell receptor (beta chain) originates from a study of T cell responses to AZD1222 COVID-19 vaccine. Looking at the study overall: Investigators merged groups given second doses at roughly 4 or roughly 12 weeks.

The V gene lost 2 bases and the J gene lost 1 base, with 11 bases spanning the gap. Germline V gene sequence: CDR1 LGHNT, CDR2 FRNRAP. This CDR3 has 16 amino acids. Repertoires were generated with immunoSEQ multiplex PCR, while TCRdb's copy carries only in-frame clones and drops some. The sample has 200,000 or so clones, about 94% seen once. The clonotype was recovered from an adult in good health. This sequence joins TRBV12-5 and TRBJ2-2, with a possible D match to TRBD1 (6 bases). Here the sequenced sample was peripheral blood, taken on day 0 of AZD1222 vaccination. The DNA for the CDR3 is TGTGCTAGTGGTTTGTCTCCGGGACAGAACACCGGGGAGCTGTTTTTT. Protein sequence: CASGLSPGQNTGELFF.